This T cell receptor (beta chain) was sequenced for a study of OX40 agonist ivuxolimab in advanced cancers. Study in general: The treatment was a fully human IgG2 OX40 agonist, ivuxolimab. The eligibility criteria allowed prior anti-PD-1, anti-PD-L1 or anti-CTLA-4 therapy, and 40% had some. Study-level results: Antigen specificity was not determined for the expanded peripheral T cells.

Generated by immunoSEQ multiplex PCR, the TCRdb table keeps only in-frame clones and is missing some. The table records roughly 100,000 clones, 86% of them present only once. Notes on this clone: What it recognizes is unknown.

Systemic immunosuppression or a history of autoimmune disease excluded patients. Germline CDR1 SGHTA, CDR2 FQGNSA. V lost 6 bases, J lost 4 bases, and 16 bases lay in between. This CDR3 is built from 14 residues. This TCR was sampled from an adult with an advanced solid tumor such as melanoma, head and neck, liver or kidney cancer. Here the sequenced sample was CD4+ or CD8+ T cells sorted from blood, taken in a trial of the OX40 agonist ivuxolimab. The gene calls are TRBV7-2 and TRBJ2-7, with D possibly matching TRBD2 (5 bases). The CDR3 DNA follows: TGTGCCAGCAGGATTGGACGGGGTTCGTACGAGCAGTACTTC. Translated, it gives CASRIGRGSYEQYF.